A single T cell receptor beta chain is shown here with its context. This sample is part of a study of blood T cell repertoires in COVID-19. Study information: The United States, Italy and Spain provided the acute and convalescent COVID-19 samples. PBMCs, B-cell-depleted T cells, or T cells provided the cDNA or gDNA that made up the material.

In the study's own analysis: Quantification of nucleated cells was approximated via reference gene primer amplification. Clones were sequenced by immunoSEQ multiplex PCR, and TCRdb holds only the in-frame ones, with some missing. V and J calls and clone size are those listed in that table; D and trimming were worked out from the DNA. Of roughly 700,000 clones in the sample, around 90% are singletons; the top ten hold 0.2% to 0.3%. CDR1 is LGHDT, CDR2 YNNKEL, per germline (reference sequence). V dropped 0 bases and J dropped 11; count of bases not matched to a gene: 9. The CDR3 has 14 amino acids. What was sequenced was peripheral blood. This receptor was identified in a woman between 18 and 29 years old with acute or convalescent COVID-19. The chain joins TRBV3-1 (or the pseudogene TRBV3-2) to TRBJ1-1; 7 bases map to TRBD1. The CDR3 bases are TGTGCCAGCAGCCAAGATCAAAGGGGGCTACGGGCTTTCTTT. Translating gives CASSQDQRGLRAFF.